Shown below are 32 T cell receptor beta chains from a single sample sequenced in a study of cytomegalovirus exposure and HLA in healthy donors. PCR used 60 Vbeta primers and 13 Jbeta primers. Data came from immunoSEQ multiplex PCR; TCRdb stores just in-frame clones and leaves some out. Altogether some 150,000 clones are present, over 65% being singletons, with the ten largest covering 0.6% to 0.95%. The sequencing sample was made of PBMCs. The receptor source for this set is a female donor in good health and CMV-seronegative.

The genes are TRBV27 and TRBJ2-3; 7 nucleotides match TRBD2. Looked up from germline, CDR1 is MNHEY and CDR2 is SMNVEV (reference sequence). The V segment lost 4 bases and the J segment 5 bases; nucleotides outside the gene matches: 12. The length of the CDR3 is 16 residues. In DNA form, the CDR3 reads TGTGCCAGCAGTTCCCCCAGAGGGAGGGTTGGAGATACGCAGTATTTT. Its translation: CASSSPRGRVGDTQYF.

DNA for the CDR3: TGTGCCAGCAGCTCTTCGACTAGGCCGGGCGAGCAGTACTTC. Amino acid sequence: CASSSSTRPGEQYF. The V call is TRBV7-6, the J call TRBJ2-7; D might be TRBD2 (6 bases). Trimming removed 4 bases from V and 6 bases from J, with 16 bases in between. This CDR3 comprises 14 residues. Germline CDR1 and CDR2: SGHVS and FNYEAQ.

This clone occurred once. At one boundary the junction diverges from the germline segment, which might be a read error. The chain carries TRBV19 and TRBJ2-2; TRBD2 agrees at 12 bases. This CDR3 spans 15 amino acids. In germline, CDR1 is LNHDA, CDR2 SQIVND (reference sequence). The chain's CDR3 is CTSSILGLAGRELFF. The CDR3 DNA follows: TGTACCAGTAGTATACTGGGACTAGCGGGTCGGGAGCTGTTTTTT.

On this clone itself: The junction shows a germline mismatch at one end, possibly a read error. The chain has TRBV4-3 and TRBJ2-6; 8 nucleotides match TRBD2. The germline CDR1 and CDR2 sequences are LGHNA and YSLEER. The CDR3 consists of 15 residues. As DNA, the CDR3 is TGCGCCAGCAGCCCGGGGGGGCTTGGGGCCAACGGCCTGACTTTC. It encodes CASSPGGLGANGLTF.

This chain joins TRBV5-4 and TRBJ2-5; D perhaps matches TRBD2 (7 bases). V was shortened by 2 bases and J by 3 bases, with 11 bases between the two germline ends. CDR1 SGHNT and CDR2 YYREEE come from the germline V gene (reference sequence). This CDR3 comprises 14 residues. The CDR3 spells CASSFGGGEETQYF. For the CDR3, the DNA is TGTGCCAGCAGCTTTGGCGGGGGCGAAGAGACCCAGTACTTC. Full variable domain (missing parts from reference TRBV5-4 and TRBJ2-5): ETGVTQSPTHLIKTRGQQVTLRCSSQSGHNTVSWYQQALGQGPQFIFQYYREEENGRGNFPPRFSGLQFPNYSSELNVNALELDDSALYLCASSFGGGEETQYFGPGTRLLVL.

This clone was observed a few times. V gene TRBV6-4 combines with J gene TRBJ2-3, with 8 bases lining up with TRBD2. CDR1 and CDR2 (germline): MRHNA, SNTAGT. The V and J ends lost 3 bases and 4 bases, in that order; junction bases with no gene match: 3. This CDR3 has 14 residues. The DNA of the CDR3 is TGTGCCAGCAGTGAAAGCGGGAGTGCAGATACGCAGTATTTT. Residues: CASSESGSADTQYF.

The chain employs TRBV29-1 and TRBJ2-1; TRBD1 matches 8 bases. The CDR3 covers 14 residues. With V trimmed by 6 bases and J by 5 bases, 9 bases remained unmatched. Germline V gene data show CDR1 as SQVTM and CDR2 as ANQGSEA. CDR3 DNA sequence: TGCAGCGTGAAACAGGGGGTAGTAAACAATGAGCAGTTCTTC. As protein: CSVKQGVVNNEQFF.

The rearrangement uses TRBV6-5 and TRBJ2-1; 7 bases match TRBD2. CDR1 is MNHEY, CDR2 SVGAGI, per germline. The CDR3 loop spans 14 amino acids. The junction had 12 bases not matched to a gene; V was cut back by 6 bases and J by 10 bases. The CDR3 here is CASRDRDWGGEQFF. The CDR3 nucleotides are TGTGCCAGCAGAGACCGGGACTGGGGGGGGGAGCAGTTCTTC.

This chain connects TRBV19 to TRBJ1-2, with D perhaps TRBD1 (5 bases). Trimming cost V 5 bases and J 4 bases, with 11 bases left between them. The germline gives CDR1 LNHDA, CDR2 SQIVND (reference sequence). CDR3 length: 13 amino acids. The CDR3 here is CASSRQGIYGYTF. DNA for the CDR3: TGTGCCAGTAGTCGCCAGGGAATCTATGGCTACACCTTC.

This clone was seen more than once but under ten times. In DNA form, the CDR3 reads TGTGCCTGGGACAGGGGCTTCAACACTGAAGCTTTCTTT. The encoded protein is CAWDRGFNTEAFF. This chain joins TRBV30 and TRBJ1-1; TRBD1 matches 8 bases. This CDR3 contains 13 residues. V shed 5 bases, J shed 2 bases, and the junction held 4 bases outside the gene matches. Looked up from germline, CDR1 is GTSNPN and CDR2 is SVGIG (reference sequence).

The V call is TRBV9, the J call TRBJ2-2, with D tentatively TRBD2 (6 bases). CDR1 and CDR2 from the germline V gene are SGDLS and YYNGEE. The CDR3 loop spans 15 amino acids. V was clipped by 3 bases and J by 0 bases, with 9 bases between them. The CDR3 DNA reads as TGTGCCAGCAGCGCCGGACTAACGAACACCGGGGAGCTGTTTTTT. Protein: CASSAGLTNTGELFF.

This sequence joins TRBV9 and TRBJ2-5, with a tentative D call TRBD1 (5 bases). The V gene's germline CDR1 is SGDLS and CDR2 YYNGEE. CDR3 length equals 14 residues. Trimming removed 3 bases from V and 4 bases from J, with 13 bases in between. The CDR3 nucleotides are TGTGCCAGCAGCGGGGGCGGCATTGGAGAGACCCAGTACTTC. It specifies CASSGGGIGETQYF.

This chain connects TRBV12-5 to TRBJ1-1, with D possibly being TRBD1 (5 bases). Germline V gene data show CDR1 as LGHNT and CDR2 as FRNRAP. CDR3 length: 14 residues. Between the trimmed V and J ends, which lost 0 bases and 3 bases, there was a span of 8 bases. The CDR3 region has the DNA TGTGCTAGTGGTTTGGTCCAGGGATACACTGAAGCTTTCTTT. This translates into CASGLVQGYTEAFF.

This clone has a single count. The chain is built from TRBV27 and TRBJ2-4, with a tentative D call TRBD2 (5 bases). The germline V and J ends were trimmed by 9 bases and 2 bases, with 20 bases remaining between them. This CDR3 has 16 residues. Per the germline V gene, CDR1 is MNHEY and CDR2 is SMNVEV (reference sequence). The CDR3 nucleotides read TGTGCCAGTAAAACGATAGGAGGACGGTCCAAAAACATTCAGTACTTC. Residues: CASKTIGGRSKNIQYF.

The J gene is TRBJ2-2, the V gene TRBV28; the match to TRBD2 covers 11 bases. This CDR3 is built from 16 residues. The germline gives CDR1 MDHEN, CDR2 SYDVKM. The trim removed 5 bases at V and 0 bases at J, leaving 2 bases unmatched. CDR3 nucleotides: TGTGCCAGCAGTATTAGCGGGAGGGCGAACACCGGGGAGCTGTTTTTT. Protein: CASSISGRANTGELFF.

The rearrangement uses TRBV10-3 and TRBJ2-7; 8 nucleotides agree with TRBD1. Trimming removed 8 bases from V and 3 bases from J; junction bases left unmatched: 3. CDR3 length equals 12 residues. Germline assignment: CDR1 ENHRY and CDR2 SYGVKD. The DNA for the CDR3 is TGTGCCATCCAAGGACAGGGCTACGAGCAGTACTTC. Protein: CAIQGQGYEQYF.

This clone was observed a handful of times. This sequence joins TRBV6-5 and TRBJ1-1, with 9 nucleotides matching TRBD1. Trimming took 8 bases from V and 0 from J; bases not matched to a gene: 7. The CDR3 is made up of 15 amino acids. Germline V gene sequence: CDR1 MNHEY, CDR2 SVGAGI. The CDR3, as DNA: TGTGCCAGCGTAGGACAGGGGACCTTGAACACTGAAGCTTTCTTT. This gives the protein CASVGQGTLNTEAFF.

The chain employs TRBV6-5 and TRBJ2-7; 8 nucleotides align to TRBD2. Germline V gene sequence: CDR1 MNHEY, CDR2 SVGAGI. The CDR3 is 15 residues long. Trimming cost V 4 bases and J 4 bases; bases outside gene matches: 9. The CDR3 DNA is TGTGCCAGCAGTTTCGCGGGACTAGTTGGGTACGAGCAGTACTTC. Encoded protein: CASSFAGLVGYEQYF.

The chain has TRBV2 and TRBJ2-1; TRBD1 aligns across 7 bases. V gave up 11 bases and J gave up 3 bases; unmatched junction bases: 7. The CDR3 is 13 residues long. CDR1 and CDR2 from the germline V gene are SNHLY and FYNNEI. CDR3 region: CAVSGTVYNEQFF. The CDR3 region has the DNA TGTGCCGTATCCGGGACAGTCTACAATGAGCAGTTCTTC.

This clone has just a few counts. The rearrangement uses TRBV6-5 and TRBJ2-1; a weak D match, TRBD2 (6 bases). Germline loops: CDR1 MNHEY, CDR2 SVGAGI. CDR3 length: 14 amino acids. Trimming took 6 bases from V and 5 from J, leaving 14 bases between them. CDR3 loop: CASRPGSFDNEQFF. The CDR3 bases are TGTGCCAGCAGACCCGGGAGTTTCGACAATGAGCAGTTCTTC.

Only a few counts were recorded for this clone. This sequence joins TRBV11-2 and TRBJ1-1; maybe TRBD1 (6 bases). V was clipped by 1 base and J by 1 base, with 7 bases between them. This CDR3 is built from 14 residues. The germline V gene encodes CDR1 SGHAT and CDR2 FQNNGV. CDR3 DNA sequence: TGTGCCAGCAGCTTAGGACAGGCGAACACTGAAGCTTTCTTT. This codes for CASSLGQANTEAFF.

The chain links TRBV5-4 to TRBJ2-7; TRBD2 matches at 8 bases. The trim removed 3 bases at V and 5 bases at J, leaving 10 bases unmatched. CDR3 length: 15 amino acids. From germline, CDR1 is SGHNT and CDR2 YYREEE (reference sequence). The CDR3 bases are TGTGCCAGCAGCTCGAAGCGGGAGAAGTGGGACGAGCAGTACTTC. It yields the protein CASSSKREKWDEQYF.

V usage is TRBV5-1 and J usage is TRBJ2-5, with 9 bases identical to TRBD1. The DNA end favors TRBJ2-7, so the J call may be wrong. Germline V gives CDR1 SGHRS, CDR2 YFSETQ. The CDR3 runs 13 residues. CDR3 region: CASRDRALYEQYF. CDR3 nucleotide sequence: TGCGCCAGCCGGGACAGGGCACTCTACGAGCAGTACTTC.

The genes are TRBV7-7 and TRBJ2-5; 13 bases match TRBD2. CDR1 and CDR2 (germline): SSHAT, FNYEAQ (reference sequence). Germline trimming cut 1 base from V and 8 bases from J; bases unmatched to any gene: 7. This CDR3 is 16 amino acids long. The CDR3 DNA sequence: TGTGCCAGCAGCTTAGGTTTGACTAGCGGGAGGAATACCCAGTACTTC. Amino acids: CASSLGLTSGRNTQYF.

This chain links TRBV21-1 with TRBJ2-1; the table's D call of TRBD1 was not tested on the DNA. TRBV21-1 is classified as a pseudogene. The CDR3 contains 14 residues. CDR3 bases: TGTGCCAGCAGCAAAGGGACAGTCTACAATGAGCAGTTCTTC. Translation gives CASSKGTVYNEQFF.

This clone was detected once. Here the CDR3 reads CASSYSTGSNQPQHF. The CDR3 DNA reads as TGTGCCAGCAGTTACTCGACCGGGAGCAATCAGCCCCAGCATTTT. The chain links TRBV6-5 to TRBJ1-5; D ambiguous. CDR1 is MNHEY and CDR2 is SVGAGI in the germline V gene. This CDR3 is built from 15 residues. The ends were cut back, 0 bases at V and 1 base at J, with 7 bases in the middle.

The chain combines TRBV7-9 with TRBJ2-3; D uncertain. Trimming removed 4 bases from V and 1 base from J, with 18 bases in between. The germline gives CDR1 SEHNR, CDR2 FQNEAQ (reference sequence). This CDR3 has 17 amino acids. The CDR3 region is CASSSPFLSPGTDTQYF. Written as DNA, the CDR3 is TGTGCCAGCAGCTCACCTTTTCTTAGCCCGGGCACAGATACGCAGTATTTT.

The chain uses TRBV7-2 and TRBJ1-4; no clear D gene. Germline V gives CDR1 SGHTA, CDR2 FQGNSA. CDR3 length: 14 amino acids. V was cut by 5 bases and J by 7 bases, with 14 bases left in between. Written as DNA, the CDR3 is TGTGCCAGCAGCACCCCGGGATTCGGTGAAAAACTGTTTTTT. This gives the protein CASSTPGFGEKLFF. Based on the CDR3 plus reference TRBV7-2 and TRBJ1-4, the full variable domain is GAGVSQSPSNKVTEKGKDVELRCDPISGHTALYWYRQSLGQGLEFLIYFQGNSAPDKSGLPSDRFSAERTGGSVSTLTIQRTQQEDSAVYLCASSTPGFGEKLFFGSGTQLSVL.

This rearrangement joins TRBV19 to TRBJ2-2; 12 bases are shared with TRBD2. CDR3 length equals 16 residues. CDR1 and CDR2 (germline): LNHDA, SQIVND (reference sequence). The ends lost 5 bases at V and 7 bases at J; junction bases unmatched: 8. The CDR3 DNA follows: TGTGCCAGTAGTCCAACACTAGCGGGGGGCCACGGGGAGCTGTTTTTT. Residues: CASSPTLAGGHGELFF. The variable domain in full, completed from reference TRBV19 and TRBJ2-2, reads DGGITQSPKYLFRKEGQNVTLSCEQNLNHDAMYWYRQDPGQGLRLIYYSQIVNDFQKGDIAEGYSVSREKKESFPLTVTSAQKNPTAFYLCASSPTLAGGHGELFFGEGSRLTVL.

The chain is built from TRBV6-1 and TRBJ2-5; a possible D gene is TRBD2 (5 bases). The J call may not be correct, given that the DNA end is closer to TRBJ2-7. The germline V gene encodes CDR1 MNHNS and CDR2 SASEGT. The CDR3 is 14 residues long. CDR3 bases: TGTGCCAGCAGGGACCCAGGCGGGCCCTACGAGCAGTACTTC. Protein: CASRDPGGPYEQYF.

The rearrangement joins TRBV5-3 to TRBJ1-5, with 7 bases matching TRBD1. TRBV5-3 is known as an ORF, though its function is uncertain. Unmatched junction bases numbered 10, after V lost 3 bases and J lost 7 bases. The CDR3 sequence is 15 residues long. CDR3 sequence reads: CARSCRRTGGQPQHF. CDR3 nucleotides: TGTGCCAGAAGCTGCAGGAGGACAGGAGGACAGCCCCAGCATTTT.

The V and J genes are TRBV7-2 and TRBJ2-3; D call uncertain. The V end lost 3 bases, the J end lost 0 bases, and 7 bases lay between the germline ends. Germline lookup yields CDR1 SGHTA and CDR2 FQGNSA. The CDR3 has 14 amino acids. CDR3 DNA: TGTGCCAGCAGCTTTGGCCCTAGCACAGATACGCAGTATTTT. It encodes CASSFGPSTDTQYF.